These T cell receptor beta chains were read from a single sample in a study of T cell responses to AZD1222 COVID-19 vaccine. The method was immunoSEQ multiplex PCR; TCRdb's version includes in-frame clones alone and lacks a portion of them. The sample carries 150,000 to 200,000 clones, approximately 86% recorded once. The sample was peripheral blood, taken on day 0 of AZD1222 vaccination. The receptors were gathered from an adult in good health. Both conserved end residues are part of each CDR3. The D gene is left open where the match is weak. The size field is filled for only some rows; it gives once, few, many or a size class.

clone_size: NA; d_call: TRBD1; v_call: TRBV4-2; j_call: TRBJ2-6; cdr3_nt: TGTGCCAGCAGCCAAGGCGACAGGGGATTGGCTGGGGCCAACGTCCTGACTTTC; cdr3_aa: CASSQGDRGLAGANVLTF
clone_size: once; d_call: NA; v_call: TRBV5-1; j_call: TRBJ2-3; cdr3_nt: TGCGCCAGCAGCCCCGAGCGGGCGAGGTTCACAGATACGCAGTATTTT; cdr3_aa: CASSPERARFTDTQYF
clone_size: NA; d_call: NA; v_call: TRBV12-3/TRBV12-4; j_call: TRBJ2-3; cdr3_nt: TGTGCCAGCAGACCGGAGGGGGCAGATACGCAGTATTTT; cdr3_aa: CASRPEGADTQYF
clone_size: NA; d_call: TRBD1; v_call: TRBV5-1; j_call: TRBJ2-2; cdr3_nt: TGCGCCAGCAGCGGCGGACAGGGGAAGGGGGAGCTGTTTTTT; cdr3_aa: CASSGGQGKGELFF
clone_size: NA; d_call: TRBD2; v_call: TRBV27; j_call: TRBJ2-7; cdr3_nt: TGTGCCAGCAGTTTATCGCTAGCGGGGGGTAACTCCTACGAGCAGTACTTC; cdr3_aa: CASSLSLAGGNSYEQYF
clone_size: NA; d_call: TRBD1; v_call: TRBV10-3; j_call: TRBJ2-6; cdr3_nt: TGTGCCATCGGACGGACAGGAAAAACTTCCGGGGCCAACGTCCTGACTTTC; cdr3_aa: CAIGRTGKTSGANVLTF
clone_size: NA; d_call: TRBD2; v_call: TRBV7-9; j_call: TRBJ2-3; cdr3_nt: TGTGCCAGCAGCTTAGAGTTGCTAGCGGGAGAAGATACGCAGTATTTT; cdr3_aa: CASSLELLAGEDTQYF
clone_size: NA; d_call: TRBD1; v_call: TRBV2; j_call: TRBJ2-6; cdr3_nt: TGTGCCAGCAGTGAAAACCCGGCCAGGGGGCATGGGGCCAACGTCCTGACTTTC; cdr3_aa: CASSENPARGHGANVLTF
clone_size: NA; d_call: NA; v_call: TRBV6-5; j_call: TRBJ1-3; cdr3_nt: TGTGCCAGCACACAGACTGGAAACACCATATATTTT; cdr3_aa: CASTQTGNTIYF
clone_size: once; d_call: NA; v_call: TRBV5-4; j_call: TRBJ1-4; cdr3_nt: TGTGCCAGCAGCTTTGACCCAGCAACTAATGAAAAACTGTTTTTT; cdr3_aa: CASSFDPATNEKLFF
clone_size: few; d_call: TRBD1; v_call: TRBV18; j_call: TRBJ2-7; cdr3_nt: TGTGCCAGCGCCACCCGGACAGGGGGCGGCGAGCAGTACTTC; cdr3_aa: CASATRTGGGEQYF
clone_size: once; d_call: NA; v_call: TRBV21-1; j_call: TRBJ2-7; cdr3_nt: TGTGCCAGCAGCAAGAACGGGGGCGATCGTGGCAACCCCTACGAGCAGTACTTC; cdr3_aa: CASSKNGGDRGNPYEQYF
clone_size: NA; d_call: NA; v_call: TRBV5-1; j_call: TRBJ2-3; cdr3_nt: TGCGCCAGCAGCCGCCAGGGAGACACAGATACGCAGTATTTT; cdr3_aa: CASSRQGDTDTQYF
clone_size: NA; d_call: TRBD1; v_call: TRBV6-1; j_call: TRBJ1-5; cdr3_nt: TGTGCCAGCAGTGAAGGCCGACAGGGGACGGAGCCCCAGCATTTT; cdr3_aa: CASSEGRQGTEPQHF
clone_size: NA; d_call: NA; v_call: TRBV20-1; j_call: TRBJ2-2; cdr3_nt: TGCAGTGCTAGTCTTCCTAGAATGAACACCGGGGAGCTGTTTTTT; cdr3_aa: CSASLPRMNTGELFF
clone_size: once; d_call: TRBD1; v_call: TRBV5-1; j_call: TRBJ2-2; cdr3_nt: TGCGCCAGCAGCTGGGGGACAGACACCGGGGAGCTGTTTTTT; cdr3_aa: CASSWGTDTGELFF
clone_size: few; d_call: TRBD1; v_call: TRBV7-3; j_call: TRBJ2-1; cdr3_nt: TGTGCCAGCAGCCCTGGACAGGGGGCGAATGAGCAGTTCTTC; cdr3_aa: CASSPGQGANEQFF
clone_size: NA; d_call: NA; v_call: TRBV5-4; j_call: TRBJ2-7; cdr3_nt: TGTGCCAGCAGCGAGGGGGTGAGGGACGAGCAGTACTTC; cdr3_aa: CASSEGVRDEQYF
clone_size: few; d_call: TRBD1; v_call: TRBV13; j_call: TRBJ1-3; cdr3_nt: TGTGCCAGCAGCTCGACAGGGAACACCATATATTTT; cdr3_aa: CASSSTGNTIYF
clone_size: NA; d_call: NA; v_call: TRBV25-1; j_call: TRBJ2-1; cdr3_nt: TGTGCCAGCAGTGGTCTCCAGGGAAGTGAAGGTGAGCAGTTCTTC; cdr3_aa: CASSGLQGSEGEQFF
clone_size: NA; d_call: TRBD1; v_call: TRBV10-3; j_call: TRBJ1-1; cdr3_nt: TGTGCCATCACCCGACAGGGGGCGAACACTGAAGCTTTCTTT; cdr3_aa: CAITRQGANTEAFF
clone_size: NA; d_call: TRBD2; v_call: TRBV3-1/TRBV3-2; j_call: TRBJ2-2; cdr3_nt: TGTGCCAGCAGCGGGACTAGCGGGAGGACCGGGGAGCTGTTTTTT; cdr3_aa: CASSGTSGRTGELFF
clone_size: NA; d_call: NA; v_call: TRBV30; j_call: TRBJ2-3; cdr3_nt: TGTGCCTGGAGTATGGGGGGAAGTTTAGATACGCAGTATTTT; cdr3_aa: CAWSMGGSLDTQYF
clone_size: NA; d_call: NA; v_call: TRBV11-2; j_call: TRBJ2-7; cdr3_nt: TGTGCCAGCAGCCCGAACTTGGAAACTAGCTCCTACGAGCAGTACTTC; cdr3_aa: CASSPNLETSSYEQYF
clone_size: NA; d_call: NA; v_call: TRBV19; j_call: TRBJ1-5; cdr3_nt: TGTGCCAGTAGTATGGGCGGAAACAATCAGCCCCAGCATTTT; cdr3_aa: CASSMGGNNQPQHF
clone_size: NA; d_call: TRBD1; v_call: TRBV6-5; j_call: TRBJ1-4; cdr3_nt: TGTGCCAGCAGTTCGGACAGGGCCTATGAAAAACTGTTTTTT; cdr3_aa: CASSSDRAYEKLFF
clone_size: once; d_call: TRBD1; v_call: TRBV7-8; j_call: TRBJ1-2; cdr3_nt: TGTGCCAGCAGCCAGCCAGGGGGCGCGATGAACTATGGCTACACCTTC; cdr3_aa: CASSQPGGAMNYGYTF